A selection of T cell receptor beta chains follows, all from one sample in a study of blood T cell repertoires in COVID-19. Profiling relied on immunoSEQ multiplex PCR, and the TCRdb table lists in-frame clones only, not all of them. The top ten clones hold roughly 2% of a sample with 300,000 to 500,000 clones, around 90% of them seen once. Source material: PBMCs or T cells enriched from blood (not recorded which). These receptors all stem from a woman in her 40s with acute COVID-19. Each CDR3 is given with its conserved first and last residue. The D gene is left open where the match is weak. The size field is filled for only some rows; it gives once, few, many or a size class.

J | D | V | size | DNA | CDR3
TRBJ2-3 | . | TRBV11-3 | . | TGTGCCAGCAGCTTAGACTACGGGGTCCGGGCAGATACGCAGTATTTT | CASSLDYGVRADTQYF
TRBJ1-6 | . | TRBV7-9 | . | TGTGCCAGCAGCTTAGCTTTAGGGGAGGGTTCACCCCTCCACTTT | CASSLALGEGSPLHF
TRBJ2-2 | . | TRBV20-1 | few | TGCAGTGCTGTGGGGGGCGGGGAGCTGTTTTTT | CSAVGGGELFF
TRBJ2-1 | TRBD1 | TRBV7-2 | . | TGTGCCAGCAGCTTAGCGACGTCAGGGGGCAGGTACAATGAGCAGTTCTTC | CASSLATSGGRYNEQFF
TRBJ2-7 | . | TRBV7-2 | . | TGTGCCAGCAGCTCCTCAGGGGTTAGGAGACACGAGCAGTACTTC | CASSSSGVRRHEQYF
TRBJ2-7 | TRBD1 | TRBV3-1/TRBV3-2 | . | TGTGCCAGCAGCCAAAGGGGGCGCGACTACGAGCAGTACTTC | CASSQRGRDYEQYF
TRBJ1-6 | . | TRBV5-8 | once | TGTGCCAGCTATCGAGGGTTCGGGTCACCCCTCCACTTT | CASYRGFGSPLHF
TRBJ1-4 | TRBD1 | TRBV2 | . | TGTGCCAGCGGGGCGAGGGGGCTATCTAATGAAAAACTGTTTTTT | CASGARGLSNEKLFF
TRBJ1-2 | . | TRBV25-1 | . | TGTGCCAGCAGTGGACAGGCTTCTAACTATGGCTACACCTTC | CASSGQASNYGYTF
TRBJ2-3 | TRBD2 | TRBV6-6 | . | TGTGCCAGCACTCGGACTAGCGGGGGGGCCGTCCCAGATACGCAGTATTTT | CASTRTSGGAVPDTQYF
TRBJ1-4 | . | TRBV5-1 | . | TGCGCCAGCAGCTTGGCGGGAACCGGGGTGCTTAATGAAAAACTGTTTTTT | CASSLAGTGVLNEKLFF
TRBJ1-3 | . | TRBV3-1/TRBV3-2 | . | TGTGCCAGCAGCACCGGGGGAAACACCATATATTTT | CASSTGGNTIYF
TRBJ1-2 | . | TRBV11-2 | . | TGTGCCAGCAGCTTATTGGGGGCCTATGGCTACACCTTC | CASSLLGAYGYTF
TRBJ1-1 | TRBD1 | TRBV9 | . | TGTGCCAGCAGCTTACGGACAGGGGGAAACACTGAAGCTTTCTTT | CASSLRTGGNTEAFF
TRBJ1-1 | . | TRBV11-2 | . | TGTGCCAGCAGCTTAGAGGGGGCGCTGGGCACTGAAGCTTTCTTT | CASSLEGALGTEAFF
TRBJ1-1 | TRBD1 | TRBV2 | . | TGTGCCAGCAGGGGTGACAGGGGGCGAATGAACACTGAAGCTTTCTTT | CASRGDRGRMNTEAFF
TRBJ1-2 | TRBD1 | TRBV6-2/TRBV6-3 | . | TGTGCCAGCAGTTACCCTGGAGGGGGCCATGGCTACACCTTC | CASSYPGGGHGYTF
TRBJ1-2 | TRBD1 | TRBV24-1 | . | TGTGCCACCAGTGATGCACAGGGGCTTGCTGGCTACACCTTC | CATSDAQGLAGYTF
TRBJ2-2 | . | TRBV7-8 | . | TGTGCCAGCAGCTTAGTTCGGGGAGCGAACACCGGGGAGCTGTTTTTT | CASSLVRGANTGELFF
TRBJ2-7 | . | TRBV18 | . | TGTGCCAGCTCACCACTCTACACGGGAATAGACTACGAGCAGTACTTC | CASSPLYTGIDYEQYF
TRBJ1-5 | . | TRBV11-2 | . | TGTGCCAGCAGCTTAGATCGGAGGCAGCCCCAGCATTTT | CASSLDRRQPQHF
TRBJ1-6 | . | TRBV3-1/TRBV3-2 | . | TGTGCCAGCAGCCGGCCAGATAATTCACCCCTCCACTTT | CASSRPDNSPLHF
TRBJ1-1 | . | TRBV12-3/TRBV12-4 | . | TGTGCCAGCAGCCCTGACTACATTGGAGCTTTCTTT | CASSPDYIGAFF
TRBJ1-2 | . | TRBV5-6 | . | TGTGCCAGCAGCTTGGGAGGAGCGGGCTATGGCTACACCTTC | CASSLGGAGYGYTF
TRBJ1-3 | . | TRBV6-5 | . | TGTGCCAGCATCCGAACGGTGCAGGGTGGAAACACCATATATTTT | CASIRTVQGGNTIYF
TRBJ2-7 | TRBD1 | TRBV2 | . | TGTGCCAGCAGTGTCGGGACAGGGAACTACGAGCAGTACTTC | CASSVGTGNYEQYF
TRBJ2-3 | TRBD1 | TRBV3-1/TRBV3-2 | . | TGTGCCAGCAGTACGGGACAGGGGGATATAGATACGCAGTATTTT | CASSTGQGDIDTQYF
TRBJ2-7 | TRBD1 | TRBV29-1 | few | TGCAGCGTTGAAGGTAGGGGGCCCTACGAGCAGTACTTC | CSVEGRGPYEQYF
TRBJ2-2 | TRBD1 | TRBV7-9 | . | TGTGCCAGCAGCCTAGGACAGGGGAATACCGGGGAGCTGTTTTTT | CASSLGQGNTGELFF
TRBJ2-1 | TRBD2 | TRBV9 | . | TGTGCCAGCAGCGTAAAACTAGCGGAAAACAATGAGCAGTTCTTC | CASSVKLAENNEQFF
TRBJ1-3 | TRBD1 | TRBV7-8 | . | TGTGCCAGCAGCCCTAGGACAGGGTCTGGAAACACCATATATTTT | CASSPRTGSGNTIYF
TRBJ2-7 | TRBD1 | TRBV20-1 | . | TGCAGTGCTACTGACAGGGACTACGAGCAGTACTTC | CSATDRDYEQYF
TRBJ1-5 | TRBD1 | TRBV11-2 | . | TGTGCCAGCAGCTTAGAAGGGGGCCCCAATCAGCCCCAGCATTTT | CASSLEGGPNQPQHF
TRBJ2-2 | TRBD2 | TRBV2 | . | TGTGCCAGCACGGGAGGGATTAACACCGGGGAGCTGTTTTTT | CASTGGINTGELFF
TRBJ2-5 | . | TRBV6-5 | . | TGTGCCACCCGCTCACGAGCATCTCAAGAGACCCAGTACTTC | CATRSRASQETQYF
TRBJ2-1 | TRBD1 | TRBV27 | . | TGTGCCAGCAGTTTAAGTGGACAGGGGGTGATCTTC | CASSLSGQGVIF
TRBJ2-1 | TRBD2 | TRBV5-1 | . | TGCGCCAGCAGCTTGGGACTAGCGCTTAATGAGCAGTTCTTC | CASSLGLALNEQFF
TRBJ1-6 | . | TRBV6-5 | . | TGTGCCAGCGGCAGGGAATCCTATAATTCACCCCTCCACTTT | CASGRESYNSPLHF
TRBJ2-3 | TRBD1 | TRBV5-4 | . | TGTGCCAGCAGGGAGGCCTTTTCAGGGGGTGCCACAGATACGCAGTATTTT | CASREAFSGGATDTQYF
TRBJ2-5 | TRBD1 | TRBV4-1 | once | TGCGCCAGCAGCCCGGGACAGGGGTACCAAGAGACCCAGTACTTC | CASSPGQGYQETQYF
TRBJ1-2 | . | TRBV21-1 | . | TGTGCCAGCAGCGCCCAGGGGAGGGACGGCTACACCTTC | CASSAQGRDGYTF
TRBJ2-6 | TRBD1 | TRBV15 | once | TGTGCCACCAGCAGAGATTTCGGCAGGGGGTTACGTGGGGCCAACGTCCTGACTTTC | CATSRDFGRGLRGANVLTF
TRBJ1-1 | . | TRBV5-1 | few | TGCGCCAGCAGTGATGGTAGCGAGGCAGGGAACACTGAAGCTTTCTTT | CASSDGSEAGNTEAFF
TRBJ2-5 | . | TRBV5-1 | once | TGCGCCAGCAGCACAACCCCGGGAATTCAAGAGACCCAGTACTTC | CASSTTPGIQETQYF
TRBJ1-1 | . | TRBV6-1 | . | TGTGCCAGCAGTGAAGCGCCTATCGTTGCGGGGGCGAGGACTGAAGCTTTCTTT | CASSEAPIVAGARTEAFF
TRBJ1-1 | . | TRBV2 | . | TGTGCCACCGTGCGGATTTGGAACACTGAAGCTTTCTTT | CATVRIWNTEAFF
TRBJ2-7 | TRBD1 | TRBV5-4 | . | TGTGCCAGCAGCCGAGCCGGGACAGGGGGCTACGAGCAGTACTTC | CASSRAGTGGYEQYF
TRBJ2-7 | . | TRBV5-4 | . | TGTGCCAGCAGCACCAGGGGAGTCTACGAGCAGTACTTC | CASSTRGVYEQYF
TRBJ1-2 | . | TRBV2 | . | TGTGCCAGCGGGACAAACTATGGCTACACCTTC | CASGTNYGYTF
TRBJ2-1 | . | TRBV2 | . | TGTGCCAGCAGTGCTCGGGTACGGACCTACAATGAGCAGTTCTTC | CASSARVRTYNEQFF
TRBJ2-7 | . | TRBV18 | . | TGTGCCAGCTCACCATCGAGGTTCTCCTACGAGCAGTACTTC | CASSPSRFSYEQYF
TRBJ1-4 | TRBD1 | TRBV9 | . | TGTGCCAGCAGCGCCGGACGGACAGGGGGTGTCACAACTAATGAAAAACTGTTTTTT | CASSAGRTGGVTTNEKLFF
TRBJ2-3 | TRBD2 | TRBV2 | once | TGTGCCAGCAGTCCGCGACTGGCGGGGAGGGTAGATACGCAGTATTTT | CASSPRLAGRVDTQYF
TRBJ1-5 | . | TRBV5-4 | . | TGTGCCAGCAGCTTGGGGCCGTCAAATCAGCCCCAGCATTTT | CASSLGPSNQPQHF
TRBJ2-7 | . | TRBV5-1 | . | TGCGCCAGCAGCAAGGACAGCTACGAGCAGTACTTC | CASSKDSYEQYF
TRBJ1-5 | TRBD1 | TRBV19 | once | TGTGCCAGTAGTACGACAGGGGGCGGCCAGCCCCAGCATTTT | CASSTTGGGQPQHF
TRBJ2-5 | . | TRBV7-2 | . | TGTGCCAGCAGCTTAGTGGCAGTACAAGAGACCCAGTACTTC | CASSLVAVQETQYF